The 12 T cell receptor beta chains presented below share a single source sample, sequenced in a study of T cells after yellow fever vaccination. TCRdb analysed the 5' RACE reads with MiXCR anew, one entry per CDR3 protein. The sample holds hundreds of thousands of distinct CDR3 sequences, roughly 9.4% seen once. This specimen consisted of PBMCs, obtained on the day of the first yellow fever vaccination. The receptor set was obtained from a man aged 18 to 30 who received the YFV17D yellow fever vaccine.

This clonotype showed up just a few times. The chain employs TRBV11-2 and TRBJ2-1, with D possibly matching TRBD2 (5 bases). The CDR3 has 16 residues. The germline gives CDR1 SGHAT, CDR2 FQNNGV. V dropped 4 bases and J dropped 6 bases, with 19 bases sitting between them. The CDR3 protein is CASSSRGQAVINEQFF. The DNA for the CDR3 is TGTGCCAGCAGCTCACGCGGGCAGGCGGTGATCAATGAGCAGTTCTTC. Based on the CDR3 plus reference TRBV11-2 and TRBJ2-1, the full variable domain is EAGVAQSPRYKIIEKRQSVAFWCNPISGHATLYWYQQILGQGPKLLIQFQNNGVVDDSQLPKDRFSAERLKGVDSTLKIQPAKLEDSAVYLCASSSRGQAVINEQFFGPGTRLTVL.

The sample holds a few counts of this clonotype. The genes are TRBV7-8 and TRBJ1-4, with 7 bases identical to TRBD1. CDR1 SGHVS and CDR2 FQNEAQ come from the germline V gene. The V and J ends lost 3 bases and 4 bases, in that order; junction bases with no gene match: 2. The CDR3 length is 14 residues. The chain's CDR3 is CASSFDRDNEKLFF. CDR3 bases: TGTGCCAGCAGCTTTGACAGGGATAATGAAAAACTGTTTTTT.

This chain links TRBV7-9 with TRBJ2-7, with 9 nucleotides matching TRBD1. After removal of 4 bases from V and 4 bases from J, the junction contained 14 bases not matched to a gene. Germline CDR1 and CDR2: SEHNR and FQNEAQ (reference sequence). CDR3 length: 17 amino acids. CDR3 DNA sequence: TGTGCCAGCAGCTCGACCGCAACAGGGGGCCCTAAATACGAGCAGTACTTC. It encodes CASSSTATGGPKYEQYF. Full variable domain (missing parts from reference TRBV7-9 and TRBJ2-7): DTGVSQNPRHKITKRGQNVTFRCDPISEHNRLYWYRQTLGQGPEFLTYFQNEAQLEKSRLLSDRFSAERPKGSFSTLEIQRTEQGDSAMYLCASSSTATGGPKYEQYFGPGTRLTVT.

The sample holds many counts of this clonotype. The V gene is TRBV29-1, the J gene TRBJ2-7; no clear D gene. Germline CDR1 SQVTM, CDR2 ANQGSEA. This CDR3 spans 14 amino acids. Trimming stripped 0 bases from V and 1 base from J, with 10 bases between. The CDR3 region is CSVEDRGESYEQYF. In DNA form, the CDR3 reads TGCAGCGTTGAAGATAGAGGAGAGTCCTACGAGCAGTACTTC.

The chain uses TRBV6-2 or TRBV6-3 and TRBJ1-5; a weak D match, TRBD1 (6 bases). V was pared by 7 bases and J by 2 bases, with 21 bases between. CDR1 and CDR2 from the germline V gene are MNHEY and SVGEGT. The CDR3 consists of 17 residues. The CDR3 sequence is CASTHRVQGWGNQPQHF. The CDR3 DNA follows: TGTGCCAGCACCCATCGCGTCCAGGGGTGGGGCAATCAGCCCCAGCATTTT.

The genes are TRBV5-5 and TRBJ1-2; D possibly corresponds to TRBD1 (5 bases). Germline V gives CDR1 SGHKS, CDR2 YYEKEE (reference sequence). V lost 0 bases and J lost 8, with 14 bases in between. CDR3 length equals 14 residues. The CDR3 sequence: CASSLECGARGYTF. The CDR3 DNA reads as TGTGCCAGCAGCTTGGAATGTGGGGCGCGGGGCTACACCTTC.

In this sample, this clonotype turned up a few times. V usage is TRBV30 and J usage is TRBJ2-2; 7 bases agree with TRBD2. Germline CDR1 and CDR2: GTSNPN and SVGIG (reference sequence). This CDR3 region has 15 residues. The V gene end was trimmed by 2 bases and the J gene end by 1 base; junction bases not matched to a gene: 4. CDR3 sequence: CAWSWERGNTGELFF. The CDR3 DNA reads TGTGCCTGGAGTTGGGAGCGGGGGAACACCGGGGAGCTGTTTTTT.

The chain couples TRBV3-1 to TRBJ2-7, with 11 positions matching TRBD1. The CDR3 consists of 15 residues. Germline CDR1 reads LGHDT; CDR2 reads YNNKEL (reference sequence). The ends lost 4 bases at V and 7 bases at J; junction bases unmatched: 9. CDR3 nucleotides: TGTGCCAGCAGCCCCCGGGACAGGGGGAAAGGGGAGCAGTACTTC. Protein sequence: CASSPRDRGKGEQYF.

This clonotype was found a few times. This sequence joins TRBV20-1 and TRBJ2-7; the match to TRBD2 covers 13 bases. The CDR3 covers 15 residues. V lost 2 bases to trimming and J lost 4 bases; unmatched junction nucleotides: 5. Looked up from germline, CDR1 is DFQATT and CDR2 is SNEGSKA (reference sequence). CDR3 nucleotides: TGCAGTGCTAGAACACTAGCGGGGGGGCGGTACGAGCAGTACGTC. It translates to CSARTLAGGRYEQYV.

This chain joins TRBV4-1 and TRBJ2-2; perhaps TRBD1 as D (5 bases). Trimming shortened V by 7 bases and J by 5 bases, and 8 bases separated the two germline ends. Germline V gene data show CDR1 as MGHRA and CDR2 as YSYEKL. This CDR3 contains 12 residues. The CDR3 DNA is TGCGCCAGCACAAGGGGTACCGGGGAGCTGTTTTTT. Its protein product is CASTRGTGELFF.

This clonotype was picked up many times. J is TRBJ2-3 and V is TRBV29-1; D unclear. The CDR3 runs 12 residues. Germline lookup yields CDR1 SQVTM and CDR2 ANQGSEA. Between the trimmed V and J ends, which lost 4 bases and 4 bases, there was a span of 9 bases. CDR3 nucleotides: TGCAGCGTTGGCTCGAGCGCAGATACGCAGTATTTT. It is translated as CSVGSSADTQYF.

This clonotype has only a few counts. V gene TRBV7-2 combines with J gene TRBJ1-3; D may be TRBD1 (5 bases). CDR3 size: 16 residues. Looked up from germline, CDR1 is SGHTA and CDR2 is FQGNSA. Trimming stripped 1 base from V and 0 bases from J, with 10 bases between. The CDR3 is CASSLVGGSSGNTIYF. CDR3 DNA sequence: TGTGCCAGCAGCTTAGTTGGGGGGAGCTCTGGAAACACCATATATTTT.